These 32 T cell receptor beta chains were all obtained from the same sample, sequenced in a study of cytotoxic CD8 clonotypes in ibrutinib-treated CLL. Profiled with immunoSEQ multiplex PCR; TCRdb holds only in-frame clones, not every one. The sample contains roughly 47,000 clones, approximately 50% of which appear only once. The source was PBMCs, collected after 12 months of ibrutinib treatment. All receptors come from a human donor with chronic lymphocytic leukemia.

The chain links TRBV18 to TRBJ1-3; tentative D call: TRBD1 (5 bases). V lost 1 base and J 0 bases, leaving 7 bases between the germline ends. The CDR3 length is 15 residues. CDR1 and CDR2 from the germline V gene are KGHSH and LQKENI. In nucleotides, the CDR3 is TGTGCCAGCTCACCACAGGGGAGCTCTGGAAACACCATATATTTT. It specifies CASSPQGSSGNTIYF.

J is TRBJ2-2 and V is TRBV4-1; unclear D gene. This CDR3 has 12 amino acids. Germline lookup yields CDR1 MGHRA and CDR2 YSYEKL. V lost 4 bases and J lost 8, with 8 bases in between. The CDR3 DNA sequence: TGCGCCAGCAGCCCGCAATCAGGGGAGCTGTTTTTT. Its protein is CASSPQSGELFF.

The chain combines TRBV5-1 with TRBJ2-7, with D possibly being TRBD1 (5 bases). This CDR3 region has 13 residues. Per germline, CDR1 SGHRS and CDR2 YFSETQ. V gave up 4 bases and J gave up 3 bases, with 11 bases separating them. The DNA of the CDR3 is TGCGCCAGCAGCCAGGGATCGGGCTACGAGCAGTACTTC. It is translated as CASSQGSGYEQYF.

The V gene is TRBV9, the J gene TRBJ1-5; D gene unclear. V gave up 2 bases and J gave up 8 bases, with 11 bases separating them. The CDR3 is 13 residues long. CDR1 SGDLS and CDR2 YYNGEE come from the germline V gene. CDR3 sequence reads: CASSVTFMEPQHF. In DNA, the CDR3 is TGTGCCAGCAGCGTTACCTTCATGGAGCCCCAGCATTTT.

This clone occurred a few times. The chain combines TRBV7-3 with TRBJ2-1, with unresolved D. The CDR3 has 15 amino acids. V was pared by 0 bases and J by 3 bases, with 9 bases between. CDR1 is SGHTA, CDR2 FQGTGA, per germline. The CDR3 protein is CASSLTHSRYNEQFF. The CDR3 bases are TGTGCCAGCAGCTTAACTCACAGTCGCTACAATGAGCAGTTCTTC.

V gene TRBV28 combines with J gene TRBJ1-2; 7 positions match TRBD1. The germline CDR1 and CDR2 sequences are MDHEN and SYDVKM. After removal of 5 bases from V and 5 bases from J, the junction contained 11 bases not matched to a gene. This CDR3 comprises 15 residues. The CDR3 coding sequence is TGTGCCAGCAGTGTAACGACAGGGCGTTGGTATGGCTACACCTTC. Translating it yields CASSVTTGRWYGYTF.

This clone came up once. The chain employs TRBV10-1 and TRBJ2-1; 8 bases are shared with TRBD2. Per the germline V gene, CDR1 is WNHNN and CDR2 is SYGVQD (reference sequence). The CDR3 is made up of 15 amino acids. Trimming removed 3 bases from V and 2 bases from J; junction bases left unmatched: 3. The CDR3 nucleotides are TGCGCCAGCAGTGAAGCGGGAGTGGCCTACAATGAGCAGTTCTTC. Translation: CASSEAGVAYNEQFF.

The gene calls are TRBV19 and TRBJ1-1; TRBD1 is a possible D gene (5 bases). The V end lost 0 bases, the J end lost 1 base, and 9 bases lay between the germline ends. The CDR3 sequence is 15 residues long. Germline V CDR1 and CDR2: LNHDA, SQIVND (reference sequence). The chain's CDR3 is CASSIDTGGNTEAFF. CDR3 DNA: TGTGCCAGTAGTATAGATACTGGGGGGAACACTGAAGCTTTCTTT.

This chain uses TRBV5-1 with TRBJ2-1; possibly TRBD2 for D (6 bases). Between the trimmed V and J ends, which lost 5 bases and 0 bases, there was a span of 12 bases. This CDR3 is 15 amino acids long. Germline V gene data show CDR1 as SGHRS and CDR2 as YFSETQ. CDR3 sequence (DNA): TGCGCCAGCAGACCCGGGACTGGCTCCTACAATGAGCAGTTCTTC. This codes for CASRPGTGSYNEQFF.

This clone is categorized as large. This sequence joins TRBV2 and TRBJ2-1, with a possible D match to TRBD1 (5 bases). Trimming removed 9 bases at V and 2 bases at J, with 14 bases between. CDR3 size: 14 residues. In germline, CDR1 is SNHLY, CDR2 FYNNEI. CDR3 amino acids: CASVVDTTYNEQFF. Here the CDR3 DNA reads TGTGCCAGTGTGGTGGACACCACCTACAATGAGCAGTTCTTC. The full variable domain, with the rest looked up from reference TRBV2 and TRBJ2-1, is EPEVTQTPSHQVTQMGQEVILRCVPISNHLYFYWYRQILGQKVEFLVSFYNNEISEKSEIFDDQFSVERPDGSNFTLKIRSTKLEDSAMYFCASVVDTTYNEQFFGPGTRLTVL.

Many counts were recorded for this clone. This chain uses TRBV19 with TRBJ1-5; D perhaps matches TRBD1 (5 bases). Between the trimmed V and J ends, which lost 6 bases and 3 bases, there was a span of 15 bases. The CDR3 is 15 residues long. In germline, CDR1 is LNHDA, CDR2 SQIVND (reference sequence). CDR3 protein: CASRTGRDPNQPQHF. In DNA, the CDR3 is TGTGCCAGTAGGACCGGGAGGGACCCCAATCAGCCCCAGCATTTT.

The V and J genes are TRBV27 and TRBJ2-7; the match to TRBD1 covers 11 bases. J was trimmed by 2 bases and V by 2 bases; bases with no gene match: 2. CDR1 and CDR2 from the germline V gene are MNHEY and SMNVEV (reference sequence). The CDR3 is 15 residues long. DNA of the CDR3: TGTGCCAGCAGTTTAAGGGGACAGGGGGCCTACGAGCAGTACTTC. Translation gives CASSLRGQGAYEQYF.

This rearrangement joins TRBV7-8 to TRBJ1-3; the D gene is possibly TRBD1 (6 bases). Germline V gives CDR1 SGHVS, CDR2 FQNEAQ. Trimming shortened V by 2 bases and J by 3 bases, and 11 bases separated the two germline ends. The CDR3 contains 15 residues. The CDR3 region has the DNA TGTGCCAGCAGCTTAAGTGGGGGCTATGGAAACACCATATATTTT. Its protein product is CASSLSGGYGNTIYF.

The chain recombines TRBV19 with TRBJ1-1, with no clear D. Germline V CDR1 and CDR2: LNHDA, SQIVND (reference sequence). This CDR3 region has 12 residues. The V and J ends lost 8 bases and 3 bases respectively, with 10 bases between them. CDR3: CASQGPYTEAFF. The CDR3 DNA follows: TGTGCCAGTCAAGGACCGTACACTGAAGCTTTCTTT.

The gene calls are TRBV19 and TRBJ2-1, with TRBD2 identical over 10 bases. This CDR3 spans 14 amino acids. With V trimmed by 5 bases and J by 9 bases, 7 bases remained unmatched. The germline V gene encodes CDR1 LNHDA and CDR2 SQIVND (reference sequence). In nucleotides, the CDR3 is TGTGCCAGTAGTGCCGTAGCGGGAGGTCCTGAGCAGTTCTTC. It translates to CASSAVAGGPEQFF.

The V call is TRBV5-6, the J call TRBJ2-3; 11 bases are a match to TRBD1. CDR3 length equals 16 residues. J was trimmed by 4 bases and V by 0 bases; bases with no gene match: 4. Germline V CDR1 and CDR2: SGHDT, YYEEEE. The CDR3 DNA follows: TGTGCCAGCAGCTTGGGCGGACAGGGGGCCTCAGATACGCAGTATTTT. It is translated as CASSLGGQGASDTQYF.

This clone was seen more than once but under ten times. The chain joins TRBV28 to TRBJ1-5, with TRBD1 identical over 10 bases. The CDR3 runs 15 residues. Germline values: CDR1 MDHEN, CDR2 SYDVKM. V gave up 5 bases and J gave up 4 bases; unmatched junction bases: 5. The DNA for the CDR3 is TGTGCCAGCAGTCCCTCGGGACAGGGGAATCAGCCCCAGCATTTT. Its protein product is CASSPSGQGNQPQHF.

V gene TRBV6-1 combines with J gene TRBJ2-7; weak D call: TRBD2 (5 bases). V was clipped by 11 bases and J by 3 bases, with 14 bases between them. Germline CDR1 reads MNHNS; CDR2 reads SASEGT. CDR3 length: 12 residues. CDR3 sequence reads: CASSLGFYEQYF. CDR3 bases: TGTGCCTCTAGCTTAGGTTTCTACGAGCAGTACTTC.

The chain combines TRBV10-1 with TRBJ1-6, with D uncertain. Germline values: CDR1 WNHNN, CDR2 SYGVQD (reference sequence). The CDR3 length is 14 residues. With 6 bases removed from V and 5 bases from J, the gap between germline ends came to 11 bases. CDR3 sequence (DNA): TGCGCCAGCAGCCTGGACCGGAATAATTCACCCCTCCACTTT. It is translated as CASSLDRNNSPLHF.

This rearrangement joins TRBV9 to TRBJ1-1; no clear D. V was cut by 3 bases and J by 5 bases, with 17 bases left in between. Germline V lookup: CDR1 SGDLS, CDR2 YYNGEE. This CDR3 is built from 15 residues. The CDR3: CASSATDRGRTEAFF. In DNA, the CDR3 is TGTGCCAGCAGCGCGACGGACCGAGGTAGGACTGAAGCTTTCTTT.

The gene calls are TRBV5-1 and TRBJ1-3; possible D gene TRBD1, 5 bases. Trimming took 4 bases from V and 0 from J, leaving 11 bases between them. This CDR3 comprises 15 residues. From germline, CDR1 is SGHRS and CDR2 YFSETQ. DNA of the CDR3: TGCGCCAGCAGCCCGGGACCGTCCTCTGGAAACACCATATATTTT. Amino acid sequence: CASSPGPSSGNTIYF.

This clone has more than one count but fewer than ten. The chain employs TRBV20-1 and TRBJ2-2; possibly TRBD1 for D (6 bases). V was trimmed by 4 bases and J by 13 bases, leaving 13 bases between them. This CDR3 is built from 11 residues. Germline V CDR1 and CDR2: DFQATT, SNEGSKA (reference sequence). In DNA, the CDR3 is TGCAGTGCTACCTCACAGGGAGCGCTGTTTTTT. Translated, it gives CSATSQGALFF.

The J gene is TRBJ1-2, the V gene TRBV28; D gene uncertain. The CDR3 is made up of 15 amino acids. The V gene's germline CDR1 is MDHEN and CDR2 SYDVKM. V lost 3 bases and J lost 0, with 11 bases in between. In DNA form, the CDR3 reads TGTGCCAGCAGTTTGATTGGCGAAACTAACTATGGCTACACCTTC. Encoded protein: CASSLIGETNYGYTF.

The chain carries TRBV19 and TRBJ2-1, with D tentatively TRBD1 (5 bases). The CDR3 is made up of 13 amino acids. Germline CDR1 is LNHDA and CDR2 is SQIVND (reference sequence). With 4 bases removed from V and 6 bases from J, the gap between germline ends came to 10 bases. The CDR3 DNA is TGTGCCAGTAGTACCAGACAGATCAATGAGCAGTTCTTC. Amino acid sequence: CASSTRQINEQFF. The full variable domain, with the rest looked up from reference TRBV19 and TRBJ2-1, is DGGITQSPKYLFRKEGQNVTLSCEQNLNHDAMYWYRQDPGQGLRLIYYSQIVNDFQKGDIAEGYSVSREKKESFPLTVTSAQKNPTAFYLCASSTRQINEQFFGPGTRLTVL.

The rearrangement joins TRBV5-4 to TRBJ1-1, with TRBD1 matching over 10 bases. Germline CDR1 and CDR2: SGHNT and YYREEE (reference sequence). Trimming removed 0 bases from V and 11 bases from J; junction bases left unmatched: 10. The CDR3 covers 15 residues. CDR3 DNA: TGTGCCAGCAGCTTGGCCTCATACCGGGACAGGGGTGCTTTCTTT. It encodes CASSLASYRDRGAFF.

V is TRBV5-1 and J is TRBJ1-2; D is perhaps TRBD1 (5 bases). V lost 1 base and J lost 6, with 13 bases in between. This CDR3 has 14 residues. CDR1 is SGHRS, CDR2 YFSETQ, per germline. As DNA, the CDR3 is TGCGCCAGCAGCTTGATACAGGCAGGCGATGGCTACACCTTC. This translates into CASSLIQAGDGYTF.

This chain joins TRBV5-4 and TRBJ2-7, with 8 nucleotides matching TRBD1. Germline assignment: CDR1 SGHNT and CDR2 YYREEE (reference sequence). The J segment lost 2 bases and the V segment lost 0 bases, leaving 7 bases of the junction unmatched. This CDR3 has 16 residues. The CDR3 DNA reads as TGTGCCAGCAGCTTGGGACAGGGGAAAGGTACCTACGAGCAGTACTTC. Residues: CASSLGQGKGTYEQYF.

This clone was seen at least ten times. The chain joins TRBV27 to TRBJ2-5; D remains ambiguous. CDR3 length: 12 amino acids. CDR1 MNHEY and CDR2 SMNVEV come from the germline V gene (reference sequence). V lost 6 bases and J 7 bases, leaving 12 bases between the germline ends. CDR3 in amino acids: CASRPSLGTQYF. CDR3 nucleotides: TGTGCCAGCAGGCCTTCTTTGGGGACCCAGTACTTC.

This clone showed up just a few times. The CDR3 bases are TGTGCCAGCAGCCTCGGACTAGCGGGGACAGATACGCAGTATTTT. It yields the protein CASSLGLAGTDTQYF. The chain uses TRBV7-2 and TRBJ2-3; TRBD2 aligns across 12 bases. CDR3 length equals 15 residues. CDR1 is SGHTA, CDR2 FQGNSA, per germline. Trimming removed 5 bases from V and 3 bases from J; junction bases left unmatched: 3.

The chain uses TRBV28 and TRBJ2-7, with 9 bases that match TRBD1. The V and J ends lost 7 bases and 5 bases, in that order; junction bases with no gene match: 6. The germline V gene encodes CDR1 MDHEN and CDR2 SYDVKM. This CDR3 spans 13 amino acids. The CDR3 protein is CASTLGQGNEQYF. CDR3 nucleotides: TGTGCCAGCACCCTCGGACAGGGGAACGAGCAGTACTTC. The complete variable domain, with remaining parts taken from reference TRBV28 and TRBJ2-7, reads DVKVTQSSRYLVKRTGEKVFLECVQDMDHENMFWYRQDPGLGLRLIYFSYDVKMKEKGDIPEGYSVSREKKERFSLILESASTNQTSMYLCASTLGQGNEQYFGPGTRLTVT.

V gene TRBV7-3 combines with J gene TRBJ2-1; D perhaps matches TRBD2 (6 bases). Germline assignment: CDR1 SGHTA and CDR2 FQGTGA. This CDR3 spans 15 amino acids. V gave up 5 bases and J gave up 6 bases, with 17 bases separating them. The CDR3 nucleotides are TGTGCCAGCAGCCCCCGCGGGACTCCCGGCAATGAGCAGTTCTTC. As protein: CASSPRGTPGNEQFF. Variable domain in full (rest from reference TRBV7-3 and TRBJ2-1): GAGVSQTPSNKVTEKGKYVELRCDPISGHTALYWYRQSLGQGPEFLIYFQGTGAADDSGLPNDRFFAVRPEGSVSTLKIQRTERGDSAVYLCASSPRGTPGNEQFFGPGTRLTVL.

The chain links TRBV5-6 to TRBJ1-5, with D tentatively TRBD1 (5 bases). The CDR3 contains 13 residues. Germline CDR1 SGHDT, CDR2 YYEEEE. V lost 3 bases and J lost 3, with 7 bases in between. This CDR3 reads CASSWGFNQPQHF. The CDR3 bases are TGTGCCAGCAGCTGGGGGTTCAATCAGCCCCAGCATTTT.